One TCR beta chain is described in this entry. The antigen is undetermined. This entry is derived from a study of T cell repertoires in cytomegalovirus infection. Across the whole study: Indications of both CMV infection and matching HLA type were provided by public TCR beta signatures. Findings and caveats of the study: CMV-specific HLA-C-restricted TCR beta clonotypes dominated the ex vivo response.

TCRdb independently ran MiXCR on the reads; one entry per CDR3 protein. Of roughly 240,000 distinct CDR3 sequences in the sample, roughly 6.5% were seen once. The V segment lost 2 bases and the J segment 9 bases; nucleotides outside the gene matches: 18. The germline V gene encodes CDR1 LGHNA and CDR2 YNFKEQ. The CDR3 loop spans 18 amino acids. Input material: PBMCs. The chain employs TRBV4-2 and TRBJ2-1; 8 nucleotides match TRBD2. The sequence was collected from a human donor in good health (CMV status not recorded). Some clones in this sample may be carry-over from other donors' samples. In DNA form, the CDR3 reads TGTGCCAGCAGCCAACCTCTCAGGGGCGGGGGGATACAAGGTGAGCAGTTCTTC. Protein sequence: CASSQPLRGGGIQGEQFF.